This record covers a single TCR beta chain. As processed by the authors: Amplified reference gene primers provided the basis for estimating nucleated cell counts. The method was immunoSEQ multiplex PCR; TCRdb's version includes in-frame clones alone and lacks a portion of them. D and trimming were read from the DNA, whereas the V and J calls and clone size are those reported in that table. This sample has 150,000 to 200,000 clones, with roughly 80% found just once. This sample is drawn from a study of blood T cell repertoires in COVID-19. CDR1 SEHNR and CDR2 FQNEAQ come from the germline V gene (reference sequence). V lost 0 bases and J 5 bases, leaving 8 bases between the germline ends. This CDR3 spans 13 amino acids.

Sequencing was carried out using peripheral blood. This sequence was found in a woman in her thirties with acute or convalescent COVID-19. This chain joins TRBV7-9 and TRBJ2-7; possible D gene TRBD2, 6 bases. In nucleotides, the CDR3 is TGTGCCAGCAGCTTAGCGTCGGGAGACGAGCAGTACTTC. Its protein product is CASSLASGDEQYF.